These T cell receptor beta chains were read from a single sample in a study of control samples from healthy donors and cancer patients. Profiling relied on immunoSEQ multiplex PCR, and the TCRdb table lists in-frame clones only, not all of them. The table includes about 220,000 clones, roughly 94% detected once. The sequencing sample was made of blood. These receptor sequences come from a man in his forties or fifties in good health. The conserved cysteine and the conserved F or W are not part of the CDR3 here.

j_call v_call cdr3_aa
TRBJ1-1 TRBV4-1 ASSTRGETEAF
TRBJ1-5 TRBV2 ASSGGQYQPQH
TRBJ2-3 TRBV28 ASIPRTGVTDTQY
TRBJ2-5 TRBV29-1 SVIRQIQETQY
TRBJ2-3 TRBV11-2 ASSLERTGPSGKEY
TRBJ2-7 TRBV6-5 ASSSISYEQY
TRBJ1-6 TRBV6-6 ASSYSGGQGNSPLH
TRBJ2-1 TRBV6-5 ASSFAGTGFDNEQF
TRBJ1-6 TRBV19 ASSTHLDRGVSPLH
TRBJ2-3 TRBV9 ASSVAKGTDTQY
TRBJ1-6 TRBV18 ASSPTSQENSPLH
TRBJ2-3 TRBV9 ASSGGTRPTDTQY
TRBJ1-2 TRBV5-1 ASSLEWAGGGYT
TRBJ2-3 TRBV13 ASSSGGARDTQY
TRBJ2-1 TRBV3-1/TRBV3-2 ASSQLRGGPRGSSTGASYNEQF
TRBJ1-1 TRBV11-1 ASSPWGLNTEAF
TRBJ2-6 TRBV7-2 ASRRVGSSGANVLT
TRBJ2-6 TRBV5-8 ASSLRGAGANVLT
TRBJ1-2 TRBV7-9 ASSLDGGDGYT
TRBJ1-5 TRBV23-1 ASSHPPSQPQH
TRBJ2-7 TRBV11-2 ASSLVSGGAYEQY
TRBJ2-5 TRBV2 ASSTVPDRGGPETQY
TRBJ1-5 TRBV19 ASSIVGERGNQPQH
TRBJ1-3 TRBV5-1 ASSLDHSGNTIY
TRBJ1-6 TRBV7-9 ASSSTGGNYNSPLH
TRBJ1-5 TRBV27 ASNQLWSNQPQH
TRBJ2-5 TRBV10-3 ASRSGQETQY
TRBJ2-1 TRBV19 ASKEGADNEQF
TRBJ1-5 TRBV6-5 ASAGGLYSNQPQH
TRBJ1-3 TRBV6-5 ASTGTSGNTIY
TRBJ2-3 TRBV5-1 ASSLVIQMATDTQY
TRBJ2-1 TRBV27 ASSLSGAGGVYNEQF
TRBJ1-1 TRBV7-2 ASSLERQGAWW
TRBJ2-5 TRBV11-2 ASSFQLAGGRRETQY
TRBJ1-4 TRBV28 ASRPGSNEKLF
TRBJ1-1 TRBV28 ASRRMTGEKGAF
TRBJ2-7 TRBV2 ATGRLDSYEQY
TRBJ1-2 TRBV28 ASSRPSTGLGYT
TRBJ2-1 TRBV11-2 ASSLWRGGQGEQF
TRBJ2-7 TRBV30 AWGPDSREQY
TRBJ2-2 TRBV27 ASSLLGDTGELF
TRBJ2-7 TRBV2 ASRGQALEYEQY
TRBJ2-5 TRBV11-2 ASSMGETQY
TRBJ1-2 TRBV6-5 ASSYGTGREGYT
TRBJ2-7 TRBV9 ASSVDLGSYEQY
TRBJ2-3 TRBV19 ASSINPNPSTDTQY
TRBJ1-2 TRBV19 ASSLGTGANYGYT
TRBJ1-3 TRBV5-1 ASSLGTGNTIY
TRBJ2-2 TRBV19 ASSIWDRNTGELF
TRBJ2-3 TRBV9 ASSVGQGKGTDTQY
TRBJ1-2 TRBV19 ASSTIRDIVTYGYT